Listed below are T cell receptor beta chains from one sample, sequenced in a study of blood T cell repertoires in COVID-19. Using immunoSEQ multiplex PCR, the repertoire was profiled, and TCRdb retains in-frame clones only, with some absent. The data show hundreds of thousands of clones, 87% seen once. Sequenced sample: peripheral blood. These receptors were taken from a man aged 60 to 75 who had recovered from COVID-19. The CDR3 runs from the conserved cysteine through the conserved F or W. The order of the fields is CDR3 length, V gene, CDR3 protein.

15,TRBV5-1,CASSDLPGQTYGYTF
16,TRBV4-1,CASSQVVQAAPQPQHF
11,TRBV12-5,CASGRYNEQFF
15,TRBV4-1,CASSQDLGQTYEQYF
14,TRBV5-1,CASAQTGYGDGYTF
15,TRBV7-2,CASSSTGQLTDTQYF
16,TRBV27,CASSPLSGAYTDTQYF
14,TRBV20-1,CSASPGQGNEKLFF
15,TRBV11-2,CASSLAAGRRSPLHF
16,TRBV5-4,CASSLAGGGSTDTQYF
15,TRBV5-1,CASSLGETGGQPQHF
18,TRBV3-1/TRBV3-2,CASSQAHGQRGFQETQYF
14,TRBV7-2,CASSRGGGLDTQYF
12,TRBV5-1,CASSLGVSEQYF
14,TRBV3-1/TRBV3-2,CASSRGGPSYEQYF
16,TRBV10-2,CASSWTSGGAGETQYF
14,TRBV6-4,CASSEGQSTDTQYF
14,TRBV7-9,CASSLSQAGTEAFF
13,TRBV5-1,CASSADILNGYTF
16,TRBV27,CASSSDYRGRGTEAFF
12,TRBV7-9,CASSLSSGLLFF
11,TRBV20-1,CSADGTDTQYF
17,TRBV11-2,CASSLWRRRNSGNTIYF
16,TRBV5-6,CASSFRQGQTNEKLFF
15,TRBV4-2,CASSQHGSRAGELFF
15,TRBV3-1/TRBV3-2,CASSHLTEAGNTIYF
14,TRBV19,CASSPGQGVQPQHF
11,TRBV19,CASSVRTEAFF
16,TRBV25-1,CASSDRTSGSFIEQFF
13,TRBV19,CASSIQGAYGYTF
11,TRBV27,CASSTGGRAFF
14,TRBV13,CASSLPGINYGYTF
16,TRBV2,CASRVRASGGGNEQFF
18,TRBV15,CATRGTGSPLFPRETQYF
13,TRBV30,CAWRGQSQETQYF
15,TRBV21-1,CASSQEGLLTGELFF
13,TRBV28,CASTSGSNTEAFF
15,TRBV21-1,CASSNQGIETDEQYF
16,TRBV5-4,CASSPGLAGGRSEQYF
13,TRBV28,CASNRGLLQPQHF
13,TRBV7-2,CASSASRSYGYTF
15,TRBV9,CASSIDRVQTDTQYF
13,TRBV4-2,CASSQYYYNEQFF
14,TRBV19,CASSILAGTGELFF
15,TRBV2,CASRRDSRNTGELFF
12,TRBV27,CASSFIGQPQHF
12,TRBV30,CACGNRQETQYF
17,TRBV28,CASSLFKGQRGTQPQHF
15,TRBV2,CASRPGQGSTDTQYF
17,TRBV19,CASSEQGALVGLETQYF
13,TRBV2,CARDLRGSTEAFF
15,TRBV19,CASSRSTETDSPLHF
16,TRBV19,CASSIGAGYTKNIQYF
18,TRBV7-9,CASSLVGGAGRGNTEAFF